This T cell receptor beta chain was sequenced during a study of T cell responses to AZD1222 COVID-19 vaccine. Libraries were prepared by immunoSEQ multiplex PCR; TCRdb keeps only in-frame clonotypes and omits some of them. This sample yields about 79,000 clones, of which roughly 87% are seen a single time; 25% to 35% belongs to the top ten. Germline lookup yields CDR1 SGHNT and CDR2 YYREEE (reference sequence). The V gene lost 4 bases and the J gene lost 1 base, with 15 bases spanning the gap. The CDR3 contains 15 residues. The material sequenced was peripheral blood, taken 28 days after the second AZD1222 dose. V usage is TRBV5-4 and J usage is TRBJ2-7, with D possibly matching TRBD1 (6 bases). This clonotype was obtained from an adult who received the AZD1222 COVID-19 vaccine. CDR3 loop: CASSVLQGRSYEQYF. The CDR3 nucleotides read TGTGCCAGCAGCGTGCTACAGGGCCGTTCCTACGAGCAGTACTTC.